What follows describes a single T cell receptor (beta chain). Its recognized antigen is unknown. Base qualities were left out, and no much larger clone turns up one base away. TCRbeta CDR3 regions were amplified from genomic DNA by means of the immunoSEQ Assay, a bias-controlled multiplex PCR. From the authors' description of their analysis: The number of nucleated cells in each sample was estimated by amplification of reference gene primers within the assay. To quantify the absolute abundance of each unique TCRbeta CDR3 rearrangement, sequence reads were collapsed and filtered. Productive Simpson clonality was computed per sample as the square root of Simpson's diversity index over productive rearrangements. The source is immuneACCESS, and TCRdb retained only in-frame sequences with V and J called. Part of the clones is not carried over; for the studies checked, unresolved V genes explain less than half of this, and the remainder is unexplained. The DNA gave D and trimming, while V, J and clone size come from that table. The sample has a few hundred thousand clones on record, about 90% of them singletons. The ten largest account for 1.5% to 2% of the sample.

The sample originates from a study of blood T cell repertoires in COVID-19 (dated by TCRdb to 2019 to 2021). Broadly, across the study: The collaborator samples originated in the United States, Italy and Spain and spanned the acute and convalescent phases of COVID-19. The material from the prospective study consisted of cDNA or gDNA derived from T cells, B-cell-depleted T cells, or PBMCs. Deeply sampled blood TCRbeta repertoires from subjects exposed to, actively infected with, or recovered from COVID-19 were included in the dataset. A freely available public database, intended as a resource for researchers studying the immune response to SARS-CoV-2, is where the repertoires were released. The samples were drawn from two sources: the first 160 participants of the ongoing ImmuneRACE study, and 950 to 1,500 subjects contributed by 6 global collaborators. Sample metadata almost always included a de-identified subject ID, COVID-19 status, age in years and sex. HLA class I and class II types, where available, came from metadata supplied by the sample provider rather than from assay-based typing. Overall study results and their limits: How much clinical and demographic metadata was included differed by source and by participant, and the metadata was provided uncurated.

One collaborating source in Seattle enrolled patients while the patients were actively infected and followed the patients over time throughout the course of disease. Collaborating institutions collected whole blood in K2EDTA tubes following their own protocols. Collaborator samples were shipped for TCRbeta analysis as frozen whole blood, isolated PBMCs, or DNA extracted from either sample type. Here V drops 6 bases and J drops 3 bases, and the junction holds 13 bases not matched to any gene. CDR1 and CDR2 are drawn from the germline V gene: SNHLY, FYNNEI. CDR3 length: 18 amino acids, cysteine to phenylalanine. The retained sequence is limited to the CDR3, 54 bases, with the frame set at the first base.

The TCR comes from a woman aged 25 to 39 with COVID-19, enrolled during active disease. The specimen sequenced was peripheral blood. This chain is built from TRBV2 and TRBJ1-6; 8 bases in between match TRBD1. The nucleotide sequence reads TGTGCCAGCAGGGACCGTTCGACAGGGGAGGTCTATAATTCACCCCTCCACTTT. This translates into CASRDRSTGEVYNSPLHF.